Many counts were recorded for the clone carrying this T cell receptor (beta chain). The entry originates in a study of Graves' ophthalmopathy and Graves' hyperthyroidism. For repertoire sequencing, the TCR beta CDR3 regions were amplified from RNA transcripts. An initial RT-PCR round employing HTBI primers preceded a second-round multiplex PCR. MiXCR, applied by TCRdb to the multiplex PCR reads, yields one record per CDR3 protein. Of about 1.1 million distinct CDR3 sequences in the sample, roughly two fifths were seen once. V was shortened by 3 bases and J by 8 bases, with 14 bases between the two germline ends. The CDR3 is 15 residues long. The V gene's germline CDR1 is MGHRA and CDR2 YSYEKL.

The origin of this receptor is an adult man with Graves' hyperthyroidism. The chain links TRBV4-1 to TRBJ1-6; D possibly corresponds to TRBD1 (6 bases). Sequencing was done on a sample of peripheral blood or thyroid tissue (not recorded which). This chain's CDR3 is CASSQTGHQDSPLHF. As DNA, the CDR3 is TGCGCCAGCAGCCAGACAGGTCACCAAGATTCACCCCTCCACTTT.